The present T cell receptor beta chain was sequenced within a study of T cell repertoires in cytomegalovirus infection. Study overall: Carrying CMV and the relevant HLA type showed in public TCR beta signatures.

This clonotype has ten or more counts. Its matching antigen is unknown. V trimming: 9 bases; J trimming: 0 bases; junction bases outside the gene matches: 5. The CDR3 spans 14 residues. Germline CDR1 SEHNR, CDR2 FQNEAQ (reference sequence). TCRdb processed the reads anew with MiXCR; each CDR3 protein has one entry. The table has approximately 910,000 distinct CDR3 sequences, roughly 30% seen once. Study findings and constraints: Totalled public TCR beta family frequency picked out people who carried CMV plus the relevant HLA.

This specimen was cultured CD8+ T cells from PBMCs, taken from culture after CMV antigen stimulation. This chain links TRBV7-9 with TRBJ2-1; 7 nucleotides line up with TRBD2. The TCR originated in a human donor in good health (CMV status not recorded). Some clones in this sample may be carry-over from other donors' samples. CDR3: CASTRGSSYNEQFF. Written as DNA, the CDR3 is TGTGCCAGTACGCGGGGGAGCTCCTACAATGAGCAGTTCTTC.